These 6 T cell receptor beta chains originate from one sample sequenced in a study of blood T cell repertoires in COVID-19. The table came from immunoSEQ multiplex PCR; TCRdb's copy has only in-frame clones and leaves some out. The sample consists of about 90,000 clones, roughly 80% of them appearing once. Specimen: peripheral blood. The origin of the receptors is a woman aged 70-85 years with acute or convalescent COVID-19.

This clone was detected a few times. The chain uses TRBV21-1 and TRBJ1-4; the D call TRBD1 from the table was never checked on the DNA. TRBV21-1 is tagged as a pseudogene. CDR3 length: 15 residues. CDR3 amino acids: CASSKRGNRGLLPFF. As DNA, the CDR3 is TGTGCCAGCAGCAAAAGGGGGAACAGGGGGCTCTTGCCGTTTTTT.

In nucleotides, the CDR3 is TGTGCCAGCAGCGTAGGGGGGGGCTACACCGGGGAGCTGTTTTTT. Its translation: CASSVGGGYTGELFF. J is TRBJ2-2 and V is TRBV9; possible D gene TRBD2, 7 bases. CDR1 is SGDLS and CDR2 is YYNGEE in the germline V gene. The CDR3 spans 15 residues. The ends were cut back, 0 bases at V and 3 bases at J, with 9 bases in the middle.

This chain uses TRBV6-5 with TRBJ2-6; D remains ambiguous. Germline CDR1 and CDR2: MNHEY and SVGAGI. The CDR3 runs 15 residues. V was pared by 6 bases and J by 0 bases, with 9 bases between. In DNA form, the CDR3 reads TGTGCCAGCAGCGAGGAGAGCTCTGGGGCCAACGTCCTGACTTTC. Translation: CASSEESSGANVLTF.

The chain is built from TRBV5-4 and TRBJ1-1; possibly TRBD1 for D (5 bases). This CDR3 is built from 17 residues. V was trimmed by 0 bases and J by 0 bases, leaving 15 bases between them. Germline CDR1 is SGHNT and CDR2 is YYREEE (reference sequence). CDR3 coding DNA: TGTGCCAGCAGCTTGGGTGACAGAGCCTTAATGAACACTGAAGCTTTCTTT. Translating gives CASSLGDRALMNTEAFF.

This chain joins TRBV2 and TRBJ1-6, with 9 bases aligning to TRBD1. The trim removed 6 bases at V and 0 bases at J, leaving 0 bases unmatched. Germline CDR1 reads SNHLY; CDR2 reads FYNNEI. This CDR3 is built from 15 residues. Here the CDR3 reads CASRDRGSYNSPLHF. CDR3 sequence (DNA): TGTGCCAGCAGGGACAGGGGCTCCTATAATTCACCCCTCCACTTT.

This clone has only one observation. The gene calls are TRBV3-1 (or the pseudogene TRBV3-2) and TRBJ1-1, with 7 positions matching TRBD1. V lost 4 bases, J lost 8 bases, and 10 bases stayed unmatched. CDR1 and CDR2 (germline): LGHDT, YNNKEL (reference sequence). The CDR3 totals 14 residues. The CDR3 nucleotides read TGTGCCAGCAGCCTCCCGGGACAGATATTCGAAGCTTTCTTT. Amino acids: CASSLPGQIFEAFF.